This T cell receptor (beta chain) was identified in a study of shared clonotypes between healthy human individuals. The CDR3 spans 14 residues. Per the germline V gene, CDR1 is SGHTA and CDR2 is FQGNSA. Trimming took off 7 bases at V and 4 bases at J, with 16 bases between the two ends. Replicate PCRs for sorted subsets used approximately 220 ng DNA; this equaled about 30,000 T cell genomes. Clones were sequenced by immunoSEQ multiplex PCR, and TCRdb holds only the in-frame ones, with some missing. The sample lists roughly 650,000 clones; almost 97% were seen once. The sample taken for sequencing was naive CD4+ T cells sorted from blood. The subset is: CD45RA+ positively selected. This receptor was taken from a woman aged 25 to 39 in good health. This rearrangement joins TRBV7-2 to TRBJ1-2, with D perhaps TRBD1 (6 bases). CDR3 in DNA: TGTGCCAGCACCCAGAGAACAGGGACCTATGGCTACACCTTC. It is translated as CASTQRTGTYGYTF.